This section outlines one T cell receptor beta chain sequence together with its context. The junction had 11 bases not matched to a gene; V was cut back by 5 bases and J by 9 bases. The length of the CDR3 is 15 residues. TCRbeta library preparation incorporated unique molecular identifiers. TCRdb independently ran MiXCR on the PCR reads; one entry per CDR3 protein. The top ten hold 35% of the sample, which has about 20,000 distinct CDR3 sequences, roughly 13% seen once. The data originate from a study of T-cell reconstitution after alpha-beta-depleted transplantation in children. Sequenced material: PBMCs, mostly from graft donor cells, taken 60 days after TCRalphabeta/CD19-depleted stem cell transplant. J is TRBJ2-1 and V is TRBV12-3 or TRBV12-4; TRBD2 matches at 9 bases. This sequence was found in a female patient aged 2 to 10 who had a stem cell transplant for congenital amegakaryocytic thrombocytopenia, so the T cells may come from the graft donor. The CDR3, as DNA: TGTGCCAGCAGTAATAGCGGGAGTGACGTTGGTGAGCAGTTCTTC. Translating it yields CASSNSGSDVGEQFF.